Here is one T cell receptor (beta chain) with its context. The input for sorted-subset replicate PCRs was around 0.2 ug DNA, tens of thousands of T cell genomes. Assay used: immunoSEQ multiplex PCR; TCRdb lists only in-frame clones, some missing. The table has over a million clones, about 96% seen once. The data are from a study of shared clonotypes between healthy human individuals. V lost 4 bases, J lost 2 bases, and 14 bases lay in between. This CDR3 has 15 amino acids. Per the germline V gene, CDR1 is SGHRS and CDR2 is YFSETQ. The TCR originated in a man aged 30-40 years in good health. This sequence joins TRBV5-1 and TRBJ2-3; D perhaps matches TRBD2 (6 bases). What was sequenced was naive CD4+ T cells sorted from blood. Specified subset: CD45RA+ positively selected. The CDR3 region has the DNA TGCGCCAGCAGCCCGGGACTCCTCTTCACAGATACGCAGTATTTT. Translating gives CASSPGLLFTDTQYF. The full variable domain, in which reference TRBV5-1 and TRBJ2-3 provide the parts outside the CDR3, is KAGVTQTPRYLIKTRGQQVTLSCSPISGHRSVSWYQQTPGQGLQFLFEYFSETQRNKGNFPGRFSGRQFSNSRSEMNVSTLELGDSALYLCASSPGLLFTDTQYFGPGTRLTVL.